What follows are 29 T cell receptor beta chains derived from one specimen sequenced in a study of CD8+CD57+ T cells in acquired aplastic anemia. TCR beta VDJ and CDR3 were profiled, and genomic DNA was the template. TCRdb passed the reads through MiXCR, listing each CDR3 protein once. In the table there are 75,000 to 90,000 distinct CDR3 sequences, roughly half of which are singletons. The specimen was sorted CD4+, CD8+, or CD8+CD57+ T cells (not recorded which) from PBMCs. These receptors all come from a human donor in good health, serving as a control.

This clonotype has just a few counts. CDR3 loop: CSVTVGDGYTF. The CDR3, as DNA: TGCAGCGTCACAGTGGGGGATGGCTACACCTTC. The chain combines TRBV29-1 with TRBJ1-2, with D maybe TRBD1 (5 bases). In germline, CDR1 is SQVTM, CDR2 ANQGSEA. The V and J ends lost 6 bases and 6 bases respectively, with 11 bases between them. The CDR3 runs to 11 residues. Complete variable domain (other parts from reference TRBV29-1 and TRBJ1-2): SAVISQKPSRDICQRGTSLTIQCQVDSQVTMMFWYRQQPGQSLTLIATANQGSEATYESGFVIDKFPISRPNLTFSTLTVSNMSPEDSSIYLCSVTVGDGYTFGSGTRLTVV.

In its sample, this clonotype was seen many times. The rearrangement uses TRBV5-5 and TRBJ1-1; D is possibly TRBD1 (5 bases). This CDR3 is 13 amino acids long. Trimming took 7 bases from V and 2 from J, leaving 12 bases between them. Germline assignment: CDR1 SGHKS and CDR2 YYEKEE (reference sequence). The CDR3 coding sequence is TGTGCCAGCGGACTAGGGGTCAACACTGAAGCTTTCTTT. Translation: CASGLGVNTEAFF.

The rearrangement uses TRBV5-1 and TRBJ2-5; D possibly corresponds to TRBD1 (6 bases). Germline V gene data show CDR1 as SGHRS and CDR2 as YFSETQ. This CDR3 comprises 14 residues. Trimming stripped 4 bases from V and 4 bases from J, with 14 bases between. This chain's CDR3 is CASSQEGHRETQYF. The CDR3 bases are TGCGCCAGCAGCCAAGAGGGACACCGAGAGACCCAGTACTTC. Combining the CDR3 with reference TRBV5-1 and TRBJ2-5 gives the whole variable domain KAGVTQTPRYLIKTRGQQVTLSCSPISGHRSVSWYQQTPGQGLQFLFEYFSETQRNKGNFPGRFSGRQFSNSRSEMNVSTLELGDSALYLCASSQEGHRETQYFGPGTRLLVL.

The rearrangement links TRBV7-2 to TRBJ2-5, with D perhaps TRBD2 (5 bases). V was clipped by 10 bases and J by 4 bases, with 16 bases between them. Germline CDR1 reads SGHTA; CDR2 reads FQGNSA. The CDR3 is 13 residues long. The CDR3 DNA follows: TGTGCCACTATGAGGGAAGTAGGAGAGACCCAGTACTTC. Translated, it gives CATMREVGETQYF.

V is TRBV2 and J is TRBJ2-7, with no clear D. The length of the CDR3 is 10 residues. Germline V CDR1 and CDR2: SNHLY, FYNNEI. Trimming took off 6 bases at V and 6 bases at J, with 6 bases between the two ends. CDR3: CASRTGEQYF. CDR3 nucleotides: TGTGCCAGCAGAACTGGCGAGCAGTACTTC. Looking up the rest from reference TRBV2 and TRBJ2-7 gives the full variable domain: EPEVTQTPSHQVTQMGQEVILRCVPISNHLYFYWYRQILGQKVEFLVSFYNNEISEKSEIFDDQFSVERPDGSNFTLKIRSTKLEDSAMYFCASRTGEQYFGPGTRLTVT.

The chain combines TRBV6-5 with TRBJ2-5; possible D gene TRBD2, 6 bases. The CDR3 is 15 residues long. Per germline, CDR1 MNHEY and CDR2 SVGAGI. Trimming took 11 bases from V and 1 from J, leaving 20 bases between them. The DNA of the CDR3 is TGTGCCGGCGGTTACGGTGGGGGAGGCCAAGAGACCCAGTACTTC. Amino acids: CAGGYGGGGQETQYF.

On this clonotype itself: This may come from a read error, since a much larger clone is one base off. V is TRBV9 and J is TRBJ2-3; D possibly corresponds to TRBD1 (6 bases). The DNA end is a closer match to TRBJ1-5, so the J assignment may be wrong. CDR1 is SGDLS and CDR2 is YYNGEE in the germline V gene. This CDR3 has 14 amino acids. The CDR3 sequence is CASSKGGGTDTQHF. Here the CDR3 DNA reads TGTGCCAGCAGCAAAGGGGGGGGCACAGATACGCAGCATTTT.

There are a few counts of this clonotype. Lacking the conserved final phenylalanine or tryptophan, this CDR3 likely reflects a read error. The V call is TRBV7-2, the J call TRBJ2-1, with TRBD2 as a possible D gene (6 bases). With 6 bases removed from V and 7 bases from J, the gap between germline ends came to 10 bases. This CDR3 region has 12 residues. Germline V gene lookup returns CDR1 SGHTA and CDR2 FQGNSA. The CDR3, as DNA: TGTGCCAGCAGGTTACGGGGGAATGAGCAGTTCCTC. Amino acid sequence: CASRLRGNEQFL.

This chain uses TRBV24-1 with TRBJ1-5, with D unclear. Trimming pared 9 bases from V and 2 bases from J, leaving 19 bases between. Germline values: CDR1 KGHDR, CDR2 SFDVKD. The CDR3 sequence is 16 residues long. This chain's CDR3 is CATLPLAGSGNQPQHF. The CDR3 bases are TGTGCCACCTTACCGTTGGCGGGGTCGGGCAATCAGCCCCAGCATTTT.

This clonotype was seen repeatedly, ten times or more. The chain links TRBV20-1 to TRBJ1-1, with 7 bases lining up with TRBD1. Germline V gives CDR1 DFQATT, CDR2 SNEGSKA (reference sequence). The CDR3 consists of 15 residues. Trimming cost V 5 bases and J 3 bases; bases outside gene matches: 12. The CDR3 region has the DNA TGCAGTGCTCTATGGGGGGGACAGCCCCACACTGAAGCTTTCTTT. This translates into CSALWGGQPHTEAFF.

The chain joins TRBV3-1 to TRBJ2-5; a possible D gene is TRBD2 (5 bases). Looked up from germline, CDR1 is LGHDT and CDR2 is YNNKEL (reference sequence). This CDR3 region has 15 residues. Trimming took 0 bases from V and 5 from J, leaving 13 bases between them. CDR3 nucleotides: TGTGCCAGCAGCCAAGATCGTGATAGCGCGGAGACCCAGTACTTC. Its translation: CASSQDRDSAETQYF.

The chain uses TRBV25-1 and TRBJ2-7, with 9 positions matching TRBD1. Per the germline V gene, CDR1 is MGHDK and CDR2 is SYGVNS. Trimming took 3 bases from V and 3 from J; bases not matched to a gene: 9. There are 16 residues in the CDR3. CDR3: CASSDQGQGRSYEQYF. The CDR3 DNA is TGTGCCAGCAGTGACCAGGGACAGGGCAGGAGCTACGAGCAGTACTTC.

This clonotype came up many times. This CDR3 is missing its conserved last phenylalanine or tryptophan, likely due to a read error. No DNA is shown, since the ends of the CDR3 on it are uncertain; the CDR3 is the one TCRdb lists. V and J are TRBV9 and TRBJ2-1; the table names TRBD2, a call not compared with the DNA. CDR1 SGDLS and CDR2 YYNGEE come from the germline V gene. The CDR3 is made up of 12 amino acids, end residues included. The CDR3 is CASSPGGLAGEI.

Comment on this clonotype: This sequence may be a read error, since a much larger clone differs from it by one base. The chain has TRBV9 and TRBJ2-2; D remains ambiguous. The CDR3 is made up of 12 amino acids. In germline, CDR1 is SGDLS, CDR2 YYNGEE. Here the CDR3 DNA reads TGTGCCGGCAGCGAAAACACCGGGGAGCTGTTTTTT. Its translation is CAGSENTGELFF.

Many counts were recorded for this clonotype. Germline and junction disagree at one end, which may indicate a read error. The genes are TRBV9 and TRBJ2-1; TRBD2 agrees at 9 bases. CDR1 SGDLS and CDR2 YYNGEE come from the germline V gene. The CDR3 has 16 amino acids. DNA for the CDR3: TGTGCCAGCAGCGGAAGACTAGCGGCCTCCCACAATGAGCAGTTCTTC. Its translation is CASSGRLAASHNEQFF.

V usage is TRBV5-6 and J usage is TRBJ1-2; D gene unclear. Germline V gives CDR1 SGHDT, CDR2 YYEEEE. V gave up 1 base and J gave up 1 base, with 8 bases separating them. The CDR3 is 14 residues long. This chain's CDR3 is CASSLRHLNYGYTF. The CDR3 DNA reads as TGTGCCAGCAGCTTGAGACACCTTAACTATGGCTACACCTTC. The full variable domain, with the rest looked up from reference TRBV5-6 and TRBJ1-2, is DAGVTQSPTHLIKTRGQQVTLRCSPKSGHDTVSWYQQALGQGPQFIFQYYEEEERQRGNFPDRFSGHQFPNYSSELNVNALLLGDSALYLCASSLRHLNYGYTFGSGTRLTVV.

The V call is TRBV4-1, the J call TRBJ1-1; D possibly corresponds to TRBD1 (6 bases). Between the trimmed V and J ends, which lost 3 bases and 6 bases, there was a span of 14 bases. This CDR3 has 14 residues. Germline assignment: CDR1 MGHRA and CDR2 YSYEKL. CDR3 in DNA: TGCGCCAGCAGCCAGCTGACCGGGACACCTGAAGCTTTCTTT. This translates into CASSQLTGTPEAFF.

As concerns this clonotype: A much more abundant neighbour one base away suggests this may be a read error. CDR3 sequence: CAISLSSSGSYEQYF. Here the CDR3 DNA reads TGTGCCATCAGTTTATCGTCTAGCGGGAGTTACGAGCAGTACTTC. The chain carries TRBV10-3 and TRBJ2-7; 10 bases align to TRBD2. Unmatched junction bases numbered 8, after V lost 5 bases and J lost 4 bases. Germline V gives CDR1 ENHRY, CDR2 SYGVKD. CDR3 length: 15 residues.

The rearrangement joins TRBV19 to TRBJ2-6; the D is unclear. Trimming stripped 6 bases from V and 4 bases from J, with 10 bases between. The germline V gene has CDR1 LNHDA and CDR2 SQIVND (reference sequence). The CDR3 sequence is 14 residues long. The CDR3 region is CASSPYQGANVLTF. CDR3 in DNA: TGTGCCAGTAGCCCATACCAGGGGGCCAACGTCCTGACTTTC. The variable domain in full, completed from reference TRBV19 and TRBJ2-6, reads DGGITQSPKYLFRKEGQNVTLSCEQNLNHDAMYWYRQDPGQGLRLIYYSQIVNDFQKGDIAEGYSVSREKKESFPLTVTSAQKNPTAFYLCASSPYQGANVLTFGAGSRLTVL.

The genes are TRBV10-2 and TRBJ1-2, with D perhaps matching TRBD1 (5 bases). CDR1 is WSHSY and CDR2 is SAAADI in the germline V gene. Deletions cut 0 bases from V and 0 bases from J, with 8 bases between. This CDR3 is built from 15 residues. CDR3 residues: CASSESGVANYGYTF. DNA for the CDR3: TGCGCCAGCAGTGAGTCAGGGGTTGCTAACTATGGCTACACCTTC.

The chain uses TRBV2 and TRBJ2-4, with TRBD1 matching over 8 bases. V shed 6 bases and J 5 bases; nucleotides not matched to a gene: 3. Germline V gene sequence: CDR1 SNHLY, CDR2 FYNNEI. The CDR3 runs to 13 residues. The CDR3 spells CASRTGEQNIQYF. The CDR3 coding sequence is TGTGCCAGCAGGACAGGGGAGCAAAACATTCAGTACTTC.

The sample holds many counts of this clonotype. The V call is TRBV7-7, the J call TRBJ2-1; the D gene is possibly TRBD2 (5 bases). Between the trimmed V and J ends, which lost 4 bases and 10 bases, there was a span of 11 bases. The germline gives CDR1 SSHAT, CDR2 FNYEAQ (reference sequence). The CDR3 is made up of 12 amino acids. The CDR3 spells CASSSGTGEQFF. The CDR3 DNA sequence: TGTGCCAGCAGCTCGGGCACGGGAGAGCAGTTCTTC.

In its sample, this clonotype was seen many times. V usage is TRBV9 and J usage is TRBJ1-2, with unresolved D. V was clipped by 0 bases and J by 4 bases, with 7 bases between them. This CDR3 has 13 amino acids. Germline CDR1 reads SGDLS; CDR2 reads YYNGEE. This CDR3 is CASSVEGSYGYTF. The CDR3 coding sequence is TGTGCCAGCAGCGTAGAGGGTTCCTATGGCTACACCTTC.

The rearrangement links TRBV10-3 to TRBJ1-1; D not certain. This CDR3 has 15 amino acids. Trimming stripped 0 bases from V and 1 base from J, with 9 bases between. Per germline, CDR1 ENHRY and CDR2 SYGVKD. DNA of the CDR3: TGTGCCATCAGTGAGTCATGGGGAAAGAACACTGAAGCTTTCTTT. Translating gives CAISESWGKNTEAFF.

The J gene is TRBJ1-4, the V gene TRBV29-1; D not certain. Trimming took off 6 bases at V and 7 bases at J, with 12 bases between the two ends. In germline, CDR1 is SQVTM, CDR2 ANQGSEA. CDR3 size: 12 residues. The CDR3 loop reads CSVGSLTEKLFF. The DNA of the CDR3 is TGCAGCGTGGGCAGTCTTACTGAAAAACTGTTTTTT.

With respect to this clonotype: A much larger clone sits a single nucleotide away, making a read error possible. The CDR3 here is CASSGYNEQFF. CDR3 in DNA: TGTGCCAGCAGCGGGTACAATGAGCAGTTCTTC. The chain is built from TRBV7-9 and TRBJ2-1; D unresolved. CDR3 length: 11 residues. V was pared by 5 bases and J by 4 bases, with 3 bases between. In germline, CDR1 is SEHNR, CDR2 FQNEAQ (reference sequence).

This clonotype was counted between two and nine times. Being one base from a much bigger clone, this may be a read error. V gene TRBV29-1 combines with J gene TRBJ2-1, with 13 bases fitting TRBD2. The V gene's germline CDR1 is SQVTM and CDR2 ANQGSEA. This CDR3 has 15 residues. The CDR3 nucleotides read TGCAGCGTTGCACTAGCGGGAGGGCCAAACAATGAGCGGTTCTTC. Its translation: CSVALAGGPNNERFF.

This clonotype appeared a few times. Sequence at one end of the junction differs from germline and may be a read error. The J gene is TRBJ1-2, the V gene TRBV9; no clear D. Germline lookup yields CDR1 SGDLS and CDR2 YYNGEE. The CDR3 extends over 12 amino acids. This chain's CDR3 is CTSSGGTRGYTF. In nucleotides, the CDR3 is TGTACCAGCAGCGGAGGCACACGTGGCTACACCTTC.

V usage is TRBV7-9 and J usage is TRBJ1-2; possibly TRBD1 for D (5 bases). The CDR3 has 12 residues. The ends were cut back, 5 bases at V and 3 bases at J, with 7 bases in the middle. The germline V gene encodes CDR1 SEHNR and CDR2 FQNEAQ (reference sequence). The CDR3 DNA sequence: TGTGCCAGCAGCGAGACAGACTATGGCTACACCTTC. It is translated as CASSETDYGYTF.